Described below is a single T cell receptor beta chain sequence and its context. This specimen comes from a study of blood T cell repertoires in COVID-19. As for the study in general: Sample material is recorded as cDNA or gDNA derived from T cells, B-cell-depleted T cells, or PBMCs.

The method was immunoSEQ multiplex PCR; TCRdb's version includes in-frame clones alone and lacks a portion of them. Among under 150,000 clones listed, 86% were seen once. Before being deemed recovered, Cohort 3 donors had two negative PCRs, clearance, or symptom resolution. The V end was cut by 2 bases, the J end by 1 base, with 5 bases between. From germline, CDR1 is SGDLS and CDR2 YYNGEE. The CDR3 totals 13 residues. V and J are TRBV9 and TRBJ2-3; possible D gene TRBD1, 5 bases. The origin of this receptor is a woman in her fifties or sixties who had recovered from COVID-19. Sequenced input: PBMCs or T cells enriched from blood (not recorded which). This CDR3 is CASSVTGTDTQYF. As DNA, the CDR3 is TGTGCCAGCAGCGTGACAGGCACAGATACGCAGTATTTT. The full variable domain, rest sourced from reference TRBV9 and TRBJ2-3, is DSGVTQTPKHLITATGQRVTLRCSPRSGDLSVYWYQQSLDQGLQFLIQYYNGEERAKGNILERFSAQQFPDLHSELNLSSLELGDSALYFCASSVTGTDTQYFGPGTRLTVL.